The 3 T cell receptor beta chains in this list originate from one sample, sequenced in a study of technical replicates of blood from a few donors. Repertoires were generated with immunoSEQ multiplex PCR, while TCRdb's copy carries only in-frame clones and drops some. The table records fewer than 65,000 clones, 70% to 90% of them present only once. The sample taken for sequencing was PBMCs. The receptors were sampled from a human donor in good health. Some clones in this sample may be carry-over from other donors' samples.

This rearrangement joins TRBV19 to TRBJ1-1, with 8 bases fitting TRBD1. This CDR3 is 14 amino acids long. Germline CDR1 is LNHDA and CDR2 is SQIVND (reference sequence). The junction had 2 bases not matched to a gene; V was cut back by 4 bases and J by 1 base. CDR3 DNA: TGTGCCAGTAGTAGAGGACAGGGGAACACTGAAGCTTTCTTT. It encodes CASSRGQGNTEAFF.

CDR3 sequence (DNA): TGTGCCAGCGGGGAGACAATTGGGACTGAAGCTTTCTTT. This sequence encodes CASGETIGTEAFF. V is TRBV6-4 and J is TRBJ1-1; D is unclear. V was pared by 8 bases and J by 5 bases, with 15 bases between. CDR3 length: 13 amino acids. Germline V lookup: CDR1 MRHNA, CDR2 SNTAGT.

The chain joins TRBV9 to TRBJ2-3; no definite D call. The CDR3 is 13 residues long. V shed 1 base and J shed 0 bases, with 3 bases lying between them. Per the germline V gene, CDR1 is SGDLS and CDR2 is YYNGEE. CDR3 DNA sequence: TGTGCCAGCAGCGTAACTAGCACAGATACGCAGTATTTT. This codes for CASSVTSTDTQYF.